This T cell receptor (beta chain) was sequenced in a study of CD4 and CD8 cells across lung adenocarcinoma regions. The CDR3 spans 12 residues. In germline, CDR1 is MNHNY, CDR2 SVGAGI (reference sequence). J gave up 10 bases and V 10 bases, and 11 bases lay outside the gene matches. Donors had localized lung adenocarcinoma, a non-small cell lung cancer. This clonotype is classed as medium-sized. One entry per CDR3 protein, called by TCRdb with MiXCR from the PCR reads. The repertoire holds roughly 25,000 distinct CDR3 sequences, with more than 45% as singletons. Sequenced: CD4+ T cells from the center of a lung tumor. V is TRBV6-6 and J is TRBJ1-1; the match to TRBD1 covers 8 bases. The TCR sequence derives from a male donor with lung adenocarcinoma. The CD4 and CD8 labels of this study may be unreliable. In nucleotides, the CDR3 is TGTGCCACTATAGATCAGGGGGCTTTAGCTTTCTTT. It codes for CATIDQGALAFF.